This T cell receptor (beta chain) was sequenced for a study of T cell changes during pregnancy in multiple sclerosis. Deletions cut 1 base from V and 8 bases from J, with 11 bases between. This CDR3 contains 14 residues. Germline CDR1 is SGHAT and CDR2 is FQNNGV. Sequencing was performed with immunoSEQ multiplex PCR; in TCRdb, only in-frame clones are kept and a portion is missing. The table shows some 59,000 clones, with 80% to 90% occurring only once. This clone was observed once. The chain carries TRBV11-2 and TRBJ1-4; weak D call: TRBD1 (5 bases). The sequenced sample was peripheral blood, obtained in the first trimester of pregnancy. The receptor comes from a female donor with multiple sclerosis, enrolled in a pregnancy study. The CDR3 DNA is TGTGCCAGCAGCTTAGGGGGGGGTAGAGAAAAACTGTTTTTT. Residues: CASSLGGGREKLFF.